The clone carrying this TCR beta chain has just one count. Its specificity is not known. Primers included in the PCR were 60 Vbeta and 13 Jbeta primers. Libraries were prepared by immunoSEQ multiplex PCR; TCRdb keeps only in-frame clonotypes and omits some of them. The data hold around 100,000 clones, with 65% to 85% observed a single time. The data stem from a study of cytomegalovirus exposure and HLA in healthy donors. V was clipped by 4 bases and J by 6 bases; unmatched bases: 11. The CDR3 totals 15 residues. Looked up from germline, CDR1 is SGHRS and CDR2 is YFSETQ. Study results and limitations: Roughly uniform depth of sequencing across donors was assumed in presence/absence analyses.

The sequence was obtained from a man between 18 and 35 years old in good health and CMV-seronegative. V is TRBV5-1 and J is TRBJ2-3, with 7 positions matching TRBD2. Sequenced sample: PBMCs. The CDR3 nucleotides are TGCGCCAGCAGCCCTGAAGCGGGAAAGGGGGATACGCAGTATTTT. This encodes CASSPEAGKGDTQYF.